Listed below are T cell receptor beta chains from one sample, sequenced in a study of identical twins. TCRdb re-analysed the 5' RACE reads in MiXCR, keeping a single row per CDR3 protein. The repertoire consists of approximately 260,000 distinct CDR3 sequences, with about 8% occurring once and the leading ten covering about 3%. This same sample was also taken into another study, of yellow fever vaccine responses in identical twins.

The sequenced sample consisted of CD8+ T cells sorted from blood. Source of these receptors: a woman under 30 in good health. The CDR3 runs from the conserved cysteine through the conserved F or W. The order of the fields is D gene, V gene, J gene, clone size, CDR3 DNA, CDR3 protein. The D gene is left open where the match is weak. Clone size is shown for a subset of rows, as once, few, many or a class of expanded clone.

d_gene: TRBD1
v_gene: TRBV24-1
j_gene: TRBJ1-1
abundance: many
CDR3nt: TGTGCCCGACCAGGGGGGAACACTGAAGCTTTCTTT
CDR3aa: CARPGGNTEAFF

d_gene: NA
v_gene: TRBV7-9
j_gene: TRBJ2-2
abundance: NA
CDR3nt: TGTGCCAGCAGCTTAGTCGCAGGGACCGGGGAGCTGTTTTTT
CDR3aa: CASSLVAGTGELFF

d_gene: TRBD2
v_gene: TRBV7-8
j_gene: TRBJ2-5
abundance: few
CDR3nt: TGTGCCAGCAGCTTTACGGTTGGGCCTAGCGGTCCTGGGTACCAAGAGACCCAGTACTTC
CDR3aa: CASSFTVGPSGPGYQETQYF

d_gene: TRBD1
v_gene: TRBV7-8
j_gene: TRBJ2-1
abundance: many
CDR3nt: TGTGCCAGCAGCCACAGGGGATCCTACAATGAGCAGTTCTTC
CDR3aa: CASSHRGSYNEQFF

d_gene: TRBD1
v_gene: TRBV7-2
j_gene: TRBJ2-5
abundance: few
CDR3nt: TGTGCCAGCAGCCCAATCGGACAGGGACAAGAGACCCAGTACTTC
CDR3aa: CASSPIGQGQETQYF

d_gene: TRBD1
v_gene: TRBV28
j_gene: TRBJ2-1
abundance: many
CDR3nt: TGTGCCAGCAGCCAGGACAGGGAGTTATACAATGAGCAGTTCTTC
CDR3aa: CASSQDRELYNEQFF

d_gene: NA
v_gene: TRBV15
j_gene: TRBJ2-3
abundance: many
CDR3nt: TGTGCCACCAGCAGAGATGCACTAGGGCGGGCAGATACGCAGTATTTT
CDR3aa: CATSRDALGRADTQYF

d_gene: NA
v_gene: TRBV20-1
j_gene: TRBJ2-7
abundance: NA
CDR3nt: TGCAGTGCAGAAGGACAGAATTCCTACGAGCAGTACTTC
CDR3aa: CSAEGQNSYEQYF

d_gene: NA
v_gene: TRBV5-1
j_gene: TRBJ2-5
abundance: few
CDR3nt: TGCGCCAGCAGCCAGACCCTTAACCCACAAGAGACCCAGTACTTC
CDR3aa: CASSQTLNPQETQYF

d_gene: NA
v_gene: TRBV10-3
j_gene: TRBJ2-2
abundance: many
CDR3nt: TGTGCCATCAGTGAGTCGAATGTAGCCGGGGAGCTGTTTTTT
CDR3aa: CAISESNVAGELFF

d_gene: TRBD2
v_gene: TRBV6-2/TRBV6-3
j_gene: TRBJ2-3
abundance: few
CDR3nt: TGTGCCAGCAGTTACGCGCATTTGGAGCGGGAGGGCCCGGATACGCAGTATTTT
CDR3aa: CASSYAHLEREGPDTQYF

d_gene: NA
v_gene: TRBV20-1
j_gene: TRBJ2-4
abundance: NA
CDR3nt: TGCAGTGCTAGACCGAACGGGCTAGCCAAAAACATTCAGTACTTC
CDR3aa: CSARPNGLAKNIQYF

d_gene: NA
v_gene: TRBV12-3/TRBV12-4
j_gene: TRBJ2-7
abundance: NA
CDR3nt: TGTGCCAGCAGTCCGACAAGTCACTACGAGCAGTACTTC
CDR3aa: CASSPTSHYEQYF

d_gene: NA
v_gene: TRBV4-1
j_gene: TRBJ2-1
abundance: NA
CDR3nt: TGCGCCAGCAGCCACCTCGGGCCCGAGCAGTTCTTC
CDR3aa: CASSHLGPEQFF

d_gene: NA
v_gene: TRBV13
j_gene: TRBJ1-4
abundance: few
CDR3nt: TGTGCCAGCAGCACTGTAACACTGGGGGAAAAACTGTTTTTT
CDR3aa: CASSTVTLGEKLFF

d_gene: NA
v_gene: TRBV3-1
j_gene: TRBJ2-7
abundance: once
CDR3nt: TGTGCCAGCAGCCATCGGGGTGAGGTCTACGAGCAGTACTTC
CDR3aa: CASSHRGEVYEQYF

d_gene: NA
v_gene: TRBV5-1
j_gene: TRBJ2-3
abundance: many
CDR3nt: TGCGCCAGCAGTTGGGGTCTTTTCGGAGAGGGAAGCACAGATACGCAGTATTTT
CDR3aa: CASSWGLFGEGSTDTQYF

d_gene: NA
v_gene: TRBV7-9
j_gene: TRBJ2-2
abundance: NA
CDR3nt: TGTGCCAGCCTTTTGGCTGCCGCGAACACCGGGGAGCTGTTTTTT
CDR3aa: CASLLAAANTGELFF

d_gene: NA
v_gene: TRBV11-1
j_gene: TRBJ2-7
abundance: few
CDR3nt: TGTGCCAGCAGCCCGGACAGAACCAGCTCCTACGAGCAGTACTTC
CDR3aa: CASSPDRTSSYEQYF

d_gene: NA
v_gene: TRBV5-1
j_gene: TRBJ2-3
abundance: many
CDR3nt: TGCGCCAGCAGCTTAGAGACTAGCACAGATACGCAGTATTTT
CDR3aa: CASSLETSTDTQYF

d_gene: TRBD1
v_gene: TRBV27
j_gene: TRBJ1-1
abundance: many
CDR3nt: TGTGCCAGCAGTTCGTTCAGGGGGAGGACTGAAGCTTTCTTT
CDR3aa: CASSSFRGRTEAFF

d_gene: TRBD1
v_gene: TRBV29-1
j_gene: TRBJ2-2
abundance: many
CDR3nt: TGCAGCGTTGAAGGAGGGGGCGGTAACACCGGGGAGCTGTTTTTT
CDR3aa: CSVEGGGGNTGELFF

d_gene: NA
v_gene: TRBV6-2/TRBV6-3
j_gene: TRBJ2-3
abundance: few
CDR3nt: TGTGCCAGCAGTTCCGTCTTAGACGGGAGAGGCACAGATACGCAGTATTTT
CDR3aa: CASSSVLDGRGTDTQYF

d_gene: NA
v_gene: TRBV4-1
j_gene: TRBJ2-7
abundance: few
CDR3nt: TGCGCCAGCAGCCAAGATCCCCGGACCTACGAGCAGTACTTC
CDR3aa: CASSQDPRTYEQYF

d_gene: NA
v_gene: TRBV29-1
j_gene: TRBJ2-1
abundance: few
CDR3nt: TGCAGCGTTACGGACGCCTCCTACAATGAGCAGTTCTTC
CDR3aa: CSVTDASYNEQFF

d_gene: NA
v_gene: TRBV12-3/TRBV12-4
j_gene: TRBJ2-5
abundance: many
CDR3nt: TGTGCCAGCAGTTACCTCAATTCGGAGACCCAGTACTTC
CDR3aa: CASSYLNSETQYF

d_gene: TRBD1
v_gene: TRBV12-3/TRBV12-4
j_gene: TRBJ1-5
abundance: few
CDR3nt: TGTGCCAGCAGGGGACAGGATCTTGGGAAGCCCCAGCATTTT
CDR3aa: CASRGQDLGKPQHF

d_gene: NA
v_gene: TRBV19
j_gene: TRBJ2-5
abundance: few
CDR3nt: TGTGCCAGTAGCCCCGACGGGGAGACCCAGTACTTC
CDR3aa: CASSPDGETQYF

d_gene: NA
v_gene: TRBV4-3
j_gene: TRBJ2-7
abundance: NA
CDR3nt: TGCGCCAGCAGCCAAGGTCGGGAGCAAGCCTACGAGCAGTACTTC
CDR3aa: CASSQGREQAYEQYF

d_gene: NA
v_gene: TRBV28
j_gene: TRBJ2-1
abundance: NA
CDR3nt: TGTGCCAGCAGCTCAATTCGGGACACTTACAATGAGCAGTTCTTC
CDR3aa: CASSSIRDTYNEQFF